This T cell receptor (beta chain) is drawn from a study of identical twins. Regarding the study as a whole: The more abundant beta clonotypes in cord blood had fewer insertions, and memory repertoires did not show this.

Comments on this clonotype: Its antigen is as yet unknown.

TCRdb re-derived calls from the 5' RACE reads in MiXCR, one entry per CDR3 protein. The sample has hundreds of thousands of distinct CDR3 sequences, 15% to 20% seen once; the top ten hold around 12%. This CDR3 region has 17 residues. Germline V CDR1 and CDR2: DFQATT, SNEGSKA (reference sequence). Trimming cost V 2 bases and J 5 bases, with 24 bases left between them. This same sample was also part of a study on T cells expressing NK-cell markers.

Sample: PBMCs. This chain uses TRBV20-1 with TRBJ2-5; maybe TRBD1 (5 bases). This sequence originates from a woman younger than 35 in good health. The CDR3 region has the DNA TGCAGTGCTAGACAGGCCCCTTCTCAGGGCCCAGTGGAGACCCAGTACTTC. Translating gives CSARQAPSQGPVETQYF.